A selection of T cell receptor beta chains follows, all from one sample in a study of OX40 agonist ivuxolimab in advanced cancers. Profiling relied on immunoSEQ multiplex PCR, and the TCRdb table lists in-frame clones only, not all of them. The data show 77,000 or so clones, over 85% seen once. Source: CD4+ or CD8+ T cells sorted from blood, taken in a trial of the OX40 agonist ivuxolimab. The receptors were sampled from an adult with an advanced solid tumor such as melanoma, head and neck, liver or kidney cancer. Each CDR3 is given with its conserved first and last residue. Fields, in order: V gene, J gene, CDR3 protein.

>TRBV18|TRBJ1-1
CASSPYMNTEAFF
>TRBV7-2|TRBJ1-5
CASSLVRDQPQHF
>TRBV10-3|TRBJ2-7
CAISESGVQYF
>TRBV7-9|TRBJ2-3
CASSFGGRDTQYF
>TRBV15|TRBJ2-7
CATIRFRDRGAYEQYF
>TRBV28|TRBJ1-5
CASSPGQGSNQPQHF
>TRBV6-5|TRBJ2-7
CASSSVFGFEQYF
>TRBV5-1|TRBJ2-1
CASTTGLAGNNEQFF
>TRBV9|TRBJ2-6
CASSSVRGVGANVLTF
>TRBV6-4|TRBJ1-5
CASSDGGNQPQHF
>TRBV10-2|TRBJ1-1
CASKGQLNTEAFF
>TRBV6-5|TRBJ2-7
CASSYSGGSSYEQYF
>TRBV28|TRBJ2-2
CASRLPGLAGVGELFF
>TRBV5-5|TRBJ2-3
CASSPAGANTQYF
>TRBV15|TRBJ2-5
CATSRVKSAGGGVETQYF
>TRBV5-1|TRBJ2-1
CASRPGTSGSRTSSYNEQFF
>TRBV18|TRBJ2-1
CASSPSTSLPGVYNEQFF
>TRBV6-5|TRBJ2-1
CASSYLTSGGAKEVF
>TRBV29-1|TRBJ2-3
CSVGSAGGYTDTQYF
>TRBV11-3|TRBJ2-3
CASSLGRTSGKTDTQYF
>TRBV29-1|TRBJ2-1
CSVAGTGTGEQFF